This is a list of T cell receptor beta chains from one sample in a study of blood T cell repertoires in COVID-19. TCRdb's table, derived via immunoSEQ multiplex PCR, lists solely in-frame clones and lacks some. Counted here are around 200,000 clones, 70% to 90% occurring once; the ten biggest clones make up 3% to 4%. Sequenced sample: peripheral blood. These receptors all come from a man aged 60-69 years with acute or convalescent COVID-19. Both conserved end residues are trimmed from each CDR3. For some rows the clone size is stated as once, few or many, or as a class when expanded; others skip it.

v_gene	abundance	j_gene	CDR3aa
TRBV6-5	.	TRBJ2-3	ASTREVLSTDTQY
TRBV24-1	few	TRBJ2-2	ATRSPGQVNTGELF
TRBV3-1/TRBV3-2	.	TRBJ2-7	ASSHLSSGKYEQY
TRBV7-2	few	TRBJ2-1	ASRLGTSAIQWF
TRBV5-4	.	TRBJ2-1	ASSMNIPGRNEQF
TRBV5-1	.	TRBJ1-1	ASSPQGGTTEAF
TRBV6-4	.	TRBJ2-2	ASSREGGTGELF
TRBV19	.	TRBJ1-5	ATQDRGTVQPQH
TRBV6-5	.	TRBJ2-7	ASRPRGGAGEQY
TRBV28	.	TRBJ2-7	ASSVSSSYEQY
TRBV6-6	.	TRBJ2-4	ASSWTGTLNIQY
TRBV9	.	TRBJ1-6	ASSVAGQGNSPLH
TRBV20-1	.	TRBJ2-5	SARSAGTD
TRBV3-1/TRBV3-2	.	TRBJ2-6	ASSPSSGANVLT
TRBV7-2	once	TRBJ1-4	ASSLRRGEKLF
TRBV5-1	.	TRBJ2-7	ASSLGAGGDEQY
TRBV7-2	.	TRBJ1-6	ASSLEAGSYNSPLH
TRBV7-9	.	TRBJ1-4	ASSVGTGLNEKLF
TRBV6-1	.	TRBJ1-2	ASSARKNTGGDYGYT
TRBV10-3	.	TRBJ1-1	AVRQGSATEAF
TRBV6-2/TRBV6-3	.	TRBJ2-7	ASSYPLAGGSYEQY